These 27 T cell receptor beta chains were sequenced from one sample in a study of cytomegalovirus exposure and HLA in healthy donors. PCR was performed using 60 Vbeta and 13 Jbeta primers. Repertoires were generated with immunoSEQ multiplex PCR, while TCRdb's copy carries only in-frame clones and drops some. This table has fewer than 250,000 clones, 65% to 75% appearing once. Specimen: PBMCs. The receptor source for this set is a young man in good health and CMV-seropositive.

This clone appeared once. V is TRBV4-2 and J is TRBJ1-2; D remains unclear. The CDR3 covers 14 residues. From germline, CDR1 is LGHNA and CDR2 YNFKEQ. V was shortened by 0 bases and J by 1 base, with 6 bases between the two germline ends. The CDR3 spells CASSQDGDNYGYTF. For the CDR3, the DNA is TGTGCCAGCAGCCAAGACGGGGATAACTATGGCTACACCTTC.

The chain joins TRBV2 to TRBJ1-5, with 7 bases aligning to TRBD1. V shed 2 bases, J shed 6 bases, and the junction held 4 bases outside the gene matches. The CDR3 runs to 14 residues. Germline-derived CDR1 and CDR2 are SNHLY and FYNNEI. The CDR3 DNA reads TGTGCCAGCAGTGAACTACAGGGGCGTCAGCCCCAGCATTTT. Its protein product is CASSELQGRQPQHF.

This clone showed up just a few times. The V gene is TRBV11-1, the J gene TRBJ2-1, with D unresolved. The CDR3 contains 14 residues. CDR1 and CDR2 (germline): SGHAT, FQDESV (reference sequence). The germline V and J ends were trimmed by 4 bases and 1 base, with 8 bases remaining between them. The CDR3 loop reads CASSSEQSYNEQFF. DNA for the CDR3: TGTGCCAGCAGCTCGGAGCAGTCCTACAATGAGCAGTTCTTC.

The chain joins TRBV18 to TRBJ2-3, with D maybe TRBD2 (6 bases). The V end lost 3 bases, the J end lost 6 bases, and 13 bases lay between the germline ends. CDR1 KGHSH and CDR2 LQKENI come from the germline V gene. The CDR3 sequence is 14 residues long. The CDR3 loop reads CASSPPGLSDTQYF. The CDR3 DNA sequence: TGTGCCAGCTCACCTCCGGGACTCTCGGATACGCAGTATTTT.

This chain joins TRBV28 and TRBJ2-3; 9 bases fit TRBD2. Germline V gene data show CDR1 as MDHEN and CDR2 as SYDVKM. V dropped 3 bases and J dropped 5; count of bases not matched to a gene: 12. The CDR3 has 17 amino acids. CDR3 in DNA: TGTGCCAGCAGTTTGGCGGTAGCGGGAGACCGGCGAGATACGCAGTATTTT. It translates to CASSLAVAGDRRDTQYF.

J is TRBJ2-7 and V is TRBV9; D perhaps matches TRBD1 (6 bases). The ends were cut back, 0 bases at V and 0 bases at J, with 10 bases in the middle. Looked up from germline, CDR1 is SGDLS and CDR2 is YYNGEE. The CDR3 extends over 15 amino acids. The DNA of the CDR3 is TGTGCCAGCAGCGTAGAAGGGGGTCTCTCCTACGAGCAGTACTTC. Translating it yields CASSVEGGLSYEQYF.

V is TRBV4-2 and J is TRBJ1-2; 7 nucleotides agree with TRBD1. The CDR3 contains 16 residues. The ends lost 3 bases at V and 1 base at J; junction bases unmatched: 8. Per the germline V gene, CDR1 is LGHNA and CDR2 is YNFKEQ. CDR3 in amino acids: CASSQEAGGLNYGYTF. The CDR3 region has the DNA TGTGCCAGCAGCCAGGAAGCAGGGGGACTTAACTATGGCTACACCTTC.

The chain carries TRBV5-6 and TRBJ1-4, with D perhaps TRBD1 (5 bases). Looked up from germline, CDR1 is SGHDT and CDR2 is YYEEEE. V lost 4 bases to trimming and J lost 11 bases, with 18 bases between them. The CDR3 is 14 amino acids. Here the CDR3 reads CASSPRQPSSKLFF. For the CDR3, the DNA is TGTGCCAGCAGCCCCCGACAGCCGTCTTCGAAACTGTTTTTT.

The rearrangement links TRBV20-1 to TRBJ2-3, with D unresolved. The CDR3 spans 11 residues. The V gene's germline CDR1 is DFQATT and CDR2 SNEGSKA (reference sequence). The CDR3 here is CSSASTDTQYF. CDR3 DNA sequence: TGCAGCAGCGCTTCCACAGATACGCAGTATTTT.

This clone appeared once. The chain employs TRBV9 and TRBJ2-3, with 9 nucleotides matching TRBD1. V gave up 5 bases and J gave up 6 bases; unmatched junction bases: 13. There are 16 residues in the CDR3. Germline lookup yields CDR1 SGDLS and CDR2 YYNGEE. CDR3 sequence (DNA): TGTGCCAGCAGTGCCCAGGGGACAGGGATAGCGGATACGCAGTATTTT. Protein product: CASSAQGTGIADTQYF.

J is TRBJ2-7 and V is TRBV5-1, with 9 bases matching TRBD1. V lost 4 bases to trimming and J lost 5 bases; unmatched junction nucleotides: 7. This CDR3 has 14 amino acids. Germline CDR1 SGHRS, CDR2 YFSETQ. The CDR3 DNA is TGCGCCAGCAGCCTGACCGGGACAGGGAACGAGCAGTACTTC. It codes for CASSLTGTGNEQYF.

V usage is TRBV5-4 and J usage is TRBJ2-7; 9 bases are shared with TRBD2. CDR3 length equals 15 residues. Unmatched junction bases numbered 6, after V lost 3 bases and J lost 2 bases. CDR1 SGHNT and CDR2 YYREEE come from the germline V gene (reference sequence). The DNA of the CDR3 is TGTGCCAGCAGCTCGAAGCGGGGGGATACCTACGAGCAGTACTTC. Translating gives CASSSKRGDTYEQYF.

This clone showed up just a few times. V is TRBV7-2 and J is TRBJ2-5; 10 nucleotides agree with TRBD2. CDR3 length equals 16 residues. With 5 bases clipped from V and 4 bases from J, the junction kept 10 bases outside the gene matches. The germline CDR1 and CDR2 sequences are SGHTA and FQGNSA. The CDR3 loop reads CASSPRRTSGPETQYF. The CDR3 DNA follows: TGTGCCAGCAGCCCTCGGAGGACTAGCGGTCCAGAGACCCAGTACTTC. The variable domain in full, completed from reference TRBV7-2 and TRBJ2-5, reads GAGVSQSPSNKVTEKGKDVELRCDPISGHTALYWYRQSLGQGLEFLIYFQGNSAPDKSGLPSDRFSAERTGGSVSTLTIQRTQQEDSAVYLCASSPRRTSGPETQYFGPGTRLLVL.

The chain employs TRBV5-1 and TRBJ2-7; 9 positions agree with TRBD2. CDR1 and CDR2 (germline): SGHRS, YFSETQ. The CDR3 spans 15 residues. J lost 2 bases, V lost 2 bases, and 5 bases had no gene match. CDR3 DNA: TGCGCCAGCAGCTTCGCTAGCGGGATAACCTACGAGCAGTACTTC. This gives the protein CASSFASGITYEQYF.

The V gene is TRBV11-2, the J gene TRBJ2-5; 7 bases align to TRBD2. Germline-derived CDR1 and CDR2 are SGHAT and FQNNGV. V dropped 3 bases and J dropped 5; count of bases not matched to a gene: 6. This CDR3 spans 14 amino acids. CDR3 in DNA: TGTGCCAGCAGCTTCCCCCGGGGAGGGGAGACCCAGTACTTC. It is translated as CASSFPRGGETQYF. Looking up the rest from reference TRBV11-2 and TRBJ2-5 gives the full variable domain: EAGVAQSPRYKIIEKRQSVAFWCNPISGHATLYWYQQILGQGPKLLIQFQNNGVVDDSQLPKDRFSAERLKGVDSTLKIQPAKLEDSAVYLCASSFPRGGETQYFGPGTRLLVL.

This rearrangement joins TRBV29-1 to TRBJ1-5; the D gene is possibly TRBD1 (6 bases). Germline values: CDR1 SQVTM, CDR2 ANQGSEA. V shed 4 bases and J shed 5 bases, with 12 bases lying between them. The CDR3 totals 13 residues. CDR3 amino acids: CSVAGRGDQPQHF. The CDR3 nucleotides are TGCAGCGTTGCTGGCAGGGGAGATCAGCCCCAGCATTTT.

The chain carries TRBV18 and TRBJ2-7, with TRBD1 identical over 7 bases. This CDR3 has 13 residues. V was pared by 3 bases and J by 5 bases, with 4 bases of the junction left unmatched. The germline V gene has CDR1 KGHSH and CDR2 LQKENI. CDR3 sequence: CASSPGQVNEQYF. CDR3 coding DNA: TGTGCCAGCTCACCCGGACAGGTCAACGAGCAGTACTTC.

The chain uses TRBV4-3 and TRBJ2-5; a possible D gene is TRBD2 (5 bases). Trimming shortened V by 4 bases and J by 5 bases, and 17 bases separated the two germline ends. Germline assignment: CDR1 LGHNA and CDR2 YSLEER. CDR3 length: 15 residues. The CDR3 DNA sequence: TGCGCCAGCAGCCCCCTGGGCGCAGGCGGGGAGACCCAGTACTTC. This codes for CASSPLGAGGETQYF.

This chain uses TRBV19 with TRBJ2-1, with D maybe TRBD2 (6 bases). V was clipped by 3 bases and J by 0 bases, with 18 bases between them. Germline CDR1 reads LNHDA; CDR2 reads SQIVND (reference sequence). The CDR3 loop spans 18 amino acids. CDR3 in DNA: TGTGCCAGTAGTATTGTGGAAGGGGCGCGGGGCTCCTACAATGAGCAGTTCTTC. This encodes CASSIVEGARGSYNEQFF.

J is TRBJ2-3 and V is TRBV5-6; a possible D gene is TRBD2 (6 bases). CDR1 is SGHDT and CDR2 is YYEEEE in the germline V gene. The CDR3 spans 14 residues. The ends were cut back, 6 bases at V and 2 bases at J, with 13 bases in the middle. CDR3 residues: CASTGLRLTDTQYF. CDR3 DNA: TGTGCCAGCACCGGACTAAGACTCACAGATACGCAGTATTTT. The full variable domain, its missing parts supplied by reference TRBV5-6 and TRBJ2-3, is DAGVTQSPTHLIKTRGQQVTLRCSPKSGHDTVSWYQQALGQGPQFIFQYYEEEERQRGNFPDRFSGHQFPNYSSELNVNALLLGDSALYLCASTGLRLTDTQYFGPGTRLTVL.

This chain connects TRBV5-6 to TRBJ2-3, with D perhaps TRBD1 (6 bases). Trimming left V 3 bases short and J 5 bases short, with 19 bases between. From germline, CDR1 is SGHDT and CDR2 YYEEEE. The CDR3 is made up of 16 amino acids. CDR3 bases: TGTGCCAGCAGCTGGGGGCCCCCGGGGAGTAAAGATACGCAGTATTTT. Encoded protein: CASSWGPPGSKDTQYF.

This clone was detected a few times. The CDR3 sequence: CAWGTGGLGQPQHF. CDR3 sequence (DNA): TGTGCCTGGGGGACAGGGGGCCTGGGTCAGCCCCAGCATTTT. The rearrangement joins TRBV30 to TRBJ1-5, with 12 bases that match TRBD1. The CDR3 is 14 residues long. Germline V lookup: CDR1 GTSNPN, CDR2 SVGIG (reference sequence). Trimming removed 5 bases from V and 6 bases from J; junction bases left unmatched: 5.

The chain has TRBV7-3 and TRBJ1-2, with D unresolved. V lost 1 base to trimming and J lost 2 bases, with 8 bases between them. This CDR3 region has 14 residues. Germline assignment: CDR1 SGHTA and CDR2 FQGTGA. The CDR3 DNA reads TGTGCCAGCAGCTTAAATCCAGCGAACTATGGCTACACCTTC. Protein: CASSLNPANYGYTF.

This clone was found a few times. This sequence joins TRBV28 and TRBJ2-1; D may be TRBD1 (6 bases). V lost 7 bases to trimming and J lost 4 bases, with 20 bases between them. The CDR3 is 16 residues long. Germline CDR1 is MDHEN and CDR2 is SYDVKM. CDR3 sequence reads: CASMTRQAEAYNEQFF. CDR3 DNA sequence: TGTGCCAGCATGACTCGACAGGCAGAGGCTTACAATGAGCAGTTCTTC.

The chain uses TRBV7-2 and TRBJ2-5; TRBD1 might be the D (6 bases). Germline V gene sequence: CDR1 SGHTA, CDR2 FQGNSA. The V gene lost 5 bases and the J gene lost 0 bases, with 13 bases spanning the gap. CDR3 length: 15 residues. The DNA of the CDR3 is TGTGCCAGCAGCCCCCGACAGGCGTACCAAGAGACCCAGTACTTC. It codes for CASSPRQAYQETQYF. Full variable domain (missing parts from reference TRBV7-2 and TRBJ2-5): GAGVSQSPSNKVTEKGKDVELRCDPISGHTALYWYRQSLGQGLEFLIYFQGNSAPDKSGLPSDRFSAERTGGSVSTLTIQRTQQEDSAVYLCASSPRQAYQETQYFGPGTRLLVL.

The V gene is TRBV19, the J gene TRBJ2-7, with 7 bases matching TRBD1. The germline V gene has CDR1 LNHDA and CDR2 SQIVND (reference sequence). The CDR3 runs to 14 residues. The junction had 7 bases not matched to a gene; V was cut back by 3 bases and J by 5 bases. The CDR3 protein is CASSILDRRHEQYF. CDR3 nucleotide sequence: TGTGCCAGTAGTATCCTGGACAGGCGGCACGAGCAGTACTTC.

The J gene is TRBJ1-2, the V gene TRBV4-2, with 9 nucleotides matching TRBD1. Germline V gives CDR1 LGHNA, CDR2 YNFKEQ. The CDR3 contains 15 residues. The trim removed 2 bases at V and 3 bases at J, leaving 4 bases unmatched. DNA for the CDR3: TGTGCCAGCAGCCAACCGACAGGGGGTGACTATGGCTACACCTTC. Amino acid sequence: CASSQPTGGDYGYTF.